This record looks at one T cell receptor beta chain sequence and its context. Its antigen is undetermined. The data were taken from a study of a mutant IDH1 vaccine in newly diagnosed glioma. In the study overall: Vaccination followed radiotherapy alone by 4-6 weeks, or accompanied temozolomide cycles. Former treatment meant radiotherapy, temozolomide, or both; the majority had gotten both. Visit V12 was at week 35; visit V13 was at week 47. Study conclusions and caveats: There seemed to be no relation between pseudoprogression and changes in top peripheral T cell clonotypes.

The time point is: week 47, end of study. All doses held 300 ug of mutant IDH1 20-mer peptide, with topical imiquimod. The protocol was immunoSEQ multiplex PCR, while the TCRdb copy is restricted to in-frame clones and leaves out a portion. The table shows tens of thousands of clones, with 75% occurring only once. V dropped 5 bases and J dropped 5 bases, with 12 bases sitting between them. The length of the CDR3 is 13 residues. Germline V CDR1 and CDR2: SEHNR, FQNEAQ (reference sequence). The chain uses TRBV7-9 and TRBJ2-5, with unresolved D. This material consisted of PBMCs, taken from a glioma patient whose treatment included an IDH1 peptide vaccine. The clonotype comes from a man aged 35 to 55 with glioma. In nucleotides, the CDR3 is TGTGCCAGCAGCCCCCGGGTGGAGGAGACCCAGTACTTC. Translation: CASSPRVEETQYF.